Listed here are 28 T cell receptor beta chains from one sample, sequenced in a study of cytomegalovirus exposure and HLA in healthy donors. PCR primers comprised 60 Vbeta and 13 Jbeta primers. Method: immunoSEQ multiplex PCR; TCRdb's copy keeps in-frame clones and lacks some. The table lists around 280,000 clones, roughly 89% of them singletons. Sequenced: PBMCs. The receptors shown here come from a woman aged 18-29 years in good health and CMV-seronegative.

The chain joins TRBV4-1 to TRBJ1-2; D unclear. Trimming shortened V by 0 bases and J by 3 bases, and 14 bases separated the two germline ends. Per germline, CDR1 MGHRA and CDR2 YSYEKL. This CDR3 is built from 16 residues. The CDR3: CASSQDPTGVYYGYTF. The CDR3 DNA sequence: TGCGCCAGCAGCCAAGATCCGACGGGTGTCTACTATGGCTACACCTTC.

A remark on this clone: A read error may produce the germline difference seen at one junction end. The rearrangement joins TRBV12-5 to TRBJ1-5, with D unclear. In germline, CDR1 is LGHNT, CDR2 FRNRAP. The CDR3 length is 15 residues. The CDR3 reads CASGLEGGGNQPQHF. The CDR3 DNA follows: TGTGCTAGTGGCTTGGAGGGAGGCGGCAATCAGCCCCAGCATTTT.

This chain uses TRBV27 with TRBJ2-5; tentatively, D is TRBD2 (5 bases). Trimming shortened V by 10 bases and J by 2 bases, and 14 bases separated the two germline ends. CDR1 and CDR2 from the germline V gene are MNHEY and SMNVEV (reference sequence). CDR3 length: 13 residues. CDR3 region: CATHPREQETQYF. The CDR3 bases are TGTGCCACCCACCCCCGGGAACAAGAGACCCAGTACTTC.

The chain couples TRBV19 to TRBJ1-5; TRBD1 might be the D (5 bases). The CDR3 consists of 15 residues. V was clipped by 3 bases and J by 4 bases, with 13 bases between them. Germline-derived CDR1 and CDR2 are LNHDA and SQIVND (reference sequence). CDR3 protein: CASSMLSGGNQPQHF. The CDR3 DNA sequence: TGTGCCAGTAGTATGTTAAGTGGGGGGAATCAGCCCCAGCATTTT.

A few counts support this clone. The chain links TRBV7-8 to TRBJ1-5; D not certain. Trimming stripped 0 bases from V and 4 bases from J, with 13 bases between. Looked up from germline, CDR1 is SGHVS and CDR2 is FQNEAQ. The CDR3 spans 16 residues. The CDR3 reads CASSLAETLPNQPQHF. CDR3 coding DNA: TGTGCCAGCAGCTTAGCTGAGACACTCCCTAATCAGCCCCAGCATTTT.

DNA for the CDR3: TGTGCCAGCAGCTTAGCGAGGGTCCGGGTTACCAGCCTGCCCGAGGACTATGGCTACACCTTC. Protein sequence: CASSLARVRVTSLPEDYGYTF. V is TRBV7-8 and J is TRBJ1-2; D not certain. The CDR3 runs to 21 residues. Trimming removed 0 bases at V and 3 bases at J, with 29 bases between. Germline loops: CDR1 SGHVS, CDR2 FQNEAQ.

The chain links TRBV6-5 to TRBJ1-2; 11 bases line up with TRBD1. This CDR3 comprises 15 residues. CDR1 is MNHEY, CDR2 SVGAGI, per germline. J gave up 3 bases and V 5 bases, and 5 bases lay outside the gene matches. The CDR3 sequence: CASSPGTGGYYGYTF. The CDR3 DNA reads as TGTGCCAGCAGTCCTGGGACAGGGGGATACTATGGCTACACCTTC.

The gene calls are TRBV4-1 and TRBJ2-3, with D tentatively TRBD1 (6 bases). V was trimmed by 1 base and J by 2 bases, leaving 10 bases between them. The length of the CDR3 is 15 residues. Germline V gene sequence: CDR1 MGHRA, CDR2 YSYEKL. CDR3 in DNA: TGCGCCAGCAGCCAAGCTCGGACAGCCACAGATACGCAGTATTTT. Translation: CASSQARTATDTQYF.

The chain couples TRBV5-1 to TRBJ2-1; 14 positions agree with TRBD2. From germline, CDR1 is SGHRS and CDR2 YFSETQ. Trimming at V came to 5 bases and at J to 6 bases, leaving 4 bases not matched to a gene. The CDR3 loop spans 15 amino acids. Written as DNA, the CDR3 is TGCGCCAGCAGTACCGGGACTAGCGGGGGCAATGAGCAGTTCTTC. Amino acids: CASSTGTSGGNEQFF.

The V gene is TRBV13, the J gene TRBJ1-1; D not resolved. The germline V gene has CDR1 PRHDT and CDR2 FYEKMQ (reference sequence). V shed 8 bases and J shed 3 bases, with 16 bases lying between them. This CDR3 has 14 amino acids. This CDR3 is CASLLLGFYTEAFF. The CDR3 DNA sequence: TGTGCCAGCCTATTGCTCGGGTTCTACACTGAAGCTTTCTTT.

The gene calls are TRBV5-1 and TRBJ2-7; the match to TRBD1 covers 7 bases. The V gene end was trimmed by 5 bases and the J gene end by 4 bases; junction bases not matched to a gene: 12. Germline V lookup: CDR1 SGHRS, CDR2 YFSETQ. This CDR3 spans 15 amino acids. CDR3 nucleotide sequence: TGCGCCAGCAGTTCTAAACCGGGACAGAGTTACGAGCAGTACTTC. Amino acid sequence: CASSSKPGQSYEQYF.

CDR3 residues: CASSVDGEDTQYF. In DNA form, the CDR3 reads TGTGCCAGCAGCGTAGATGGAGAAGATACGCAGTATTTT. The chain couples TRBV9 to TRBJ2-3; D call uncertain. Germline lookup yields CDR1 SGDLS and CDR2 YYNGEE. The CDR3 length is 13 residues. Trimming cost V 0 bases and J 5 bases, with 7 bases left between them.

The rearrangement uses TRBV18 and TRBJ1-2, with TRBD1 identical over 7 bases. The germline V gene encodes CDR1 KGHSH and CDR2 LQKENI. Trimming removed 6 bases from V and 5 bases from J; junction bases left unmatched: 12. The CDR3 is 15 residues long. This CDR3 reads CASSSGTDLGYGYTF. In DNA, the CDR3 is TGTGCCAGCTCCTCCGGGACAGACCTGGGGTATGGCTACACCTTC.

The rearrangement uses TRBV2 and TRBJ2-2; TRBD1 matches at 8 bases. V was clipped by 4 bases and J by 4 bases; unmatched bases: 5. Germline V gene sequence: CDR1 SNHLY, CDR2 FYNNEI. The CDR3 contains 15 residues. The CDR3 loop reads CASSAGTGVTGELFF. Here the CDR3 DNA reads TGTGCCAGCAGTGCCGGGACAGGCGTCACCGGGGAGCTGTTTTTT.

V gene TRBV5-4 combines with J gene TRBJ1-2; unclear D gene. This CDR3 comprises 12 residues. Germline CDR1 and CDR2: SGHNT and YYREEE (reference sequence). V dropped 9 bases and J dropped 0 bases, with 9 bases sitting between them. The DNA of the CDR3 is TGTGCCACAACTACGACTAACTATGGCTACACCTTC. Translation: CATTTTNYGYTF. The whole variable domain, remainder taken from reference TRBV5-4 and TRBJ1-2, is ETGVTQSPTHLIKTRGQQVTLRCSSQSGHNTVSWYQQALGQGPQFIFQYYREEENGRGNFPPRFSGLQFPNYSSELNVNALELDDSALYLCATTTTNYGYTFGSGTRLTVV.

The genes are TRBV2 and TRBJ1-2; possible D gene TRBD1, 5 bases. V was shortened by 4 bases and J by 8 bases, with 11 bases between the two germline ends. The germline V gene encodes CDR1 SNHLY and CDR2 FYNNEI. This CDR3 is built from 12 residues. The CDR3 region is CASSGDWEGYTF. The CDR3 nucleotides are TGTGCCAGCAGTGGGGACTGGGAGGGCTACACCTTC.

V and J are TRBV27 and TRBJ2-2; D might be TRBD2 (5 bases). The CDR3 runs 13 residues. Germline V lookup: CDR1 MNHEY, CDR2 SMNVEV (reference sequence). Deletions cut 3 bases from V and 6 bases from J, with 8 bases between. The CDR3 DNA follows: TGTGCCAGCAGTTTTATAGCGTCCGGGGAGCTGTTTTTT. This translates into CASSFIASGELFF.

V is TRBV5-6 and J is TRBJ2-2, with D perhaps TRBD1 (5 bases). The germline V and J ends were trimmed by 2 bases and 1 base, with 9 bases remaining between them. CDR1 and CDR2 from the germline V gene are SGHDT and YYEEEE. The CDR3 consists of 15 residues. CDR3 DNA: TGTGCCAGCAGCTTACCTACAGGGAACACCGGGGAGCTGTTTTTT. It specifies CASSLPTGNTGELFF. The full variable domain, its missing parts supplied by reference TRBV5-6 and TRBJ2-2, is DAGVTQSPTHLIKTRGQQVTLRCSPKSGHDTVSWYQQALGQGPQFIFQYYEEEERQRGNFPDRFSGHQFPNYSSELNVNALLLGDSALYLCASSLPTGNTGELFFGEGSRLTVL.

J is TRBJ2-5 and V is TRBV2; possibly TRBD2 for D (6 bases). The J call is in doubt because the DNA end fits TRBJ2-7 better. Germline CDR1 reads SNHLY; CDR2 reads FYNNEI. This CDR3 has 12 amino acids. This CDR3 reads CASREGTYEQYF. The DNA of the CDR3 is TGTGCCAGCAGGGAGGGGACCTACGAGCAGTACTTC.

CDR3 sequence (DNA): TGTGCCAGCAGTACAGTGACAGGGCGCTACGAGCAGTACTTC. Translation: CASSTVTGRYEQYF. The chain has TRBV27 and TRBJ2-7; TRBD1 matches 7 bases. Germline V lookup: CDR1 MNHEY, CDR2 SMNVEV (reference sequence). This CDR3 has 14 residues. Trimming took 5 bases from V and 3 from J; bases not matched to a gene: 7.

The CDR3 DNA reads as TGCGCCAGCAGTGAGTCGGTCGGGGGTGGCTACACCTTC. Protein sequence: CASSESVGGGYTF. V and J are TRBV10-1 and TRBJ1-2; TRBD1 is a possible D gene (5 bases). Trimming removed 0 bases from V and 7 bases from J, with 9 bases in between. This CDR3 has 13 residues. Germline V gene lookup returns CDR1 WNHNN and CDR2 SYGVQD (reference sequence).

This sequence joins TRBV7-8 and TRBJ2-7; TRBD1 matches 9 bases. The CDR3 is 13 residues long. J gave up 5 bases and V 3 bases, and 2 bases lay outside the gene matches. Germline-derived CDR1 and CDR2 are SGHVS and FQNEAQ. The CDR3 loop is CASSLDRGHEQYF. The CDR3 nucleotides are TGTGCCAGCAGCTTGGACAGGGGTCACGAGCAGTACTTC.

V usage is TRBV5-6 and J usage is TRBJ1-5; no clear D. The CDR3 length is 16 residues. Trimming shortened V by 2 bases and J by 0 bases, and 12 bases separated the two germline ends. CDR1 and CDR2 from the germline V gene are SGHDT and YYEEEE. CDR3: CASSLRGLYSNQPQHF. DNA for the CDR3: TGTGCCAGCAGCTTAAGAGGGCTTTATAGCAATCAGCCCCAGCATTTT. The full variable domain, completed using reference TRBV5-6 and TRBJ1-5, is DAGVTQSPTHLIKTRGQQVTLRCSPKSGHDTVSWYQQALGQGPQFIFQYYEEEERQRGNFPDRFSGHQFPNYSSELNVNALLLGDSALYLCASSLRGLYSNQPQHFGDGTRLSIL.

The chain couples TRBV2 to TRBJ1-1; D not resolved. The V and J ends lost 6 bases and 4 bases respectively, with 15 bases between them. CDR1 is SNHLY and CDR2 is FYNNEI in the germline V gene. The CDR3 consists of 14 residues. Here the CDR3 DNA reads TGTGCCAGCAGGACTTTTGTCGGGGTCACTGAAGCTTTCTTT. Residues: CASRTFVGVTEAFF.

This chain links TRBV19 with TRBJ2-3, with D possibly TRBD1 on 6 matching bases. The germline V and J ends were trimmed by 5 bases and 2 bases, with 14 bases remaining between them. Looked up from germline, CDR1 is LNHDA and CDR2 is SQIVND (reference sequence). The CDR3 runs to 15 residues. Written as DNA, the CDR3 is TGTGCCAGTAGTTCACTGGGGGCCGCCACAGATACGCAGTATTTT. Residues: CASSSLGAATDTQYF.

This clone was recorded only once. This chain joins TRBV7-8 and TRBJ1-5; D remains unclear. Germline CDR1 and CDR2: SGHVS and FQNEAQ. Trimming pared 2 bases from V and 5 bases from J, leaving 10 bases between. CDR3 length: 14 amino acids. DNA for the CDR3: TGTGCCAGCAGCTTATTCCTCACTGATCAGCCCCAGCATTTT. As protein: CASSLFLTDQPQHF. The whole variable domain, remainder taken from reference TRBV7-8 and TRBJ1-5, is GAGVSQSPRYKVAKRGQDVALRCDPISGHVSLFWYQQALGQGPEFLTYFQNEAQLDKSGLPSDRFFAERPEGSVSTLKIQRTQQEDSAVYLCASSLFLTDQPQHFGDGTRLSIL.

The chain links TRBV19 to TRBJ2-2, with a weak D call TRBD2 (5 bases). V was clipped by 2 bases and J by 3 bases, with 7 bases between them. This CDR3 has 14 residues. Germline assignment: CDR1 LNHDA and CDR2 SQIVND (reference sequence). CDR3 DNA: TGTGCCAGTAGTATACTCGGGGACACCGGGGAGCTGTTTTTT. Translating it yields CASSILGDTGELFF.

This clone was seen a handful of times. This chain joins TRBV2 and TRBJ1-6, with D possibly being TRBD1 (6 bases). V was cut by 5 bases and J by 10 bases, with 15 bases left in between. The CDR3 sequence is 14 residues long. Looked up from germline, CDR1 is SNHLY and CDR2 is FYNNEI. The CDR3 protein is CASSWTENSSPLHF. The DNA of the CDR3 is TGTGCCAGCAGTTGGACAGAGAACAGCTCACCCCTCCACTTT.